Each of the 16 T cell receptor beta chains below was sequenced from the same sample in a study of response to subunit inactivated influenza vaccine. TCRdb processed the RT-PCR reads anew with MiXCR; each CDR3 protein has one entry. The data contain about 520,000 distinct CDR3 sequences, 6% to 9% of them singletons. Sequencing was performed on PBMCs from blood, taken less than 30 months after vaccination. Receptor source: a man aged 45-69 years who received an inactivated influenza vaccine.

This clonotype was counted only a few times. The CDR3 reads CASSQGASSNQPQHF. The CDR3 DNA is TGCGCCAGCAGCCAAGGGGCTTCTAGCAATCAGCCCCAGCATTTT. The rearrangement uses TRBV4-3 and TRBJ1-5; D is uncertain. This CDR3 is built from 15 residues. The germline gives CDR1 LGHNA, CDR2 YSLEER. V was trimmed by 1 base and J by 0 bases, leaving 7 bases between them.

In this sample, this clonotype turned up once. J is TRBJ1-2 and V is TRBV6-2 or TRBV6-3; 9 nucleotides match TRBD1. Per germline, CDR1 MNHEY and CDR2 SVGEGT. The length of the CDR3 is 12 residues. V dropped 7 bases and J dropped 7; count of bases not matched to a gene: 4. The CDR3 bases are TGTGCCAGCACTCCGGGACAGGGTGGCTACACCTTC. As protein: CASTPGQGGYTF.

This clonotype appeared many times. The chain carries TRBV12-3 or TRBV12-4 and TRBJ1-1; no clear D. The CDR3 is 14 residues long. Trimming pared 3 bases from V and 4 bases from J, leaving 12 bases between. CDR3 bases: TGTGCCAGCAGTTTGGGTGGGTTCCTCACTGAAGCTTTCTTT. This codes for CASSLGGFLTEAFF.

As for this clonotype: A much larger clone lies one base from this, so it may be a read error. The V call is TRBV9, the J call TRBJ2-1; 15 bases fit TRBD2. V shed 5 bases and J 7 bases; nucleotides not matched to a gene: 4. This CDR3 has 15 amino acids. Germline values: CDR1 SGDLS, CDR2 YYNGEE. The CDR3 protein is CASSTGTSGRNEQFF. CDR3 DNA: TGTGCCAGCAGTACCGGGACTAGCGGGAGGAATGAGCAGTTCTTC.

This clonotype was recorded at least ten times. The chain links TRBV4-1 to TRBJ1-1; no firm D call. Germline V gives CDR1 MGHRA, CDR2 YSYEKL. This CDR3 is built from 15 residues. Trimming left V 1 base short and J 1 base short, with 10 bases between. The CDR3 DNA sequence: TGCGCCAGCAGCCAAGTTTTCCCAGGGAACACTGAAGCTTTCTTT. Residues: CASSQVFPGNTEAFF.

The chain uses TRBV20-1 and TRBJ2-1, with 10 bases fitting TRBD2. There are 13 residues in the CDR3. Trimming at V came to 6 bases and at J to 5 bases, leaving 4 bases not matched to a gene. Per the germline V gene, CDR1 is DFQATT and CDR2 is SNEGSKA (reference sequence). CDR3 protein: CSAESGRDNEQFF. In DNA, the CDR3 is TGCAGTGCAGAGAGCGGGAGGGACAATGAGCAGTTCTTC.

This rearrangement joins TRBV6-5 to TRBJ2-7; no reliable D call. This CDR3 region has 15 residues. The V gene lost 4 bases and the J gene lost 2 bases, with 15 bases spanning the gap. CDR1 is MNHEY, CDR2 SVGAGI, per germline. In DNA form, the CDR3 reads TGTGCCAGCAGTTCCACGGGTAGCTGGGCCTACGAGCAGTACTTC. Protein sequence: CASSSTGSWAYEQYF.

The genes are TRBV4-3 and TRBJ2-3; the D is unclear. Germline V gene data show CDR1 as LGHNA and CDR2 as YSLEER. V was pared by 2 bases and J by 4 bases, with 7 bases between. This CDR3 has 13 residues. CDR3 region: CASSQFWSDTQYF. As DNA, the CDR3 is TGCGCCAGCAGCCAATTTTGGTCAGATACGCAGTATTTT.

This clonotype was recorded many times. The chain couples TRBV15 to TRBJ2-3; 10 bases fit TRBD2. This CDR3 contains 17 residues. The germline gives CDR1 LNHNV, CDR2 YYDKDF (reference sequence). Trimming removed 0 bases from V and 6 bases from J; junction bases left unmatched: 9. Here the CDR3 DNA reads TGTGCCACCAGCAGAGATAGATCGAGCGGGAGGGGGGATACGCAGTATTTT. Its protein is CATSRDRSSGRGDTQYF.

There are many counts of this clonotype. The rearrangement uses TRBV6-1 and TRBJ2-1, with no clear D. With 11 bases removed from V and 0 bases from J, the gap between germline ends came to 17 bases. Germline values: CDR1 MNHNS, CDR2 SASEGT. This CDR3 contains 15 residues. This CDR3 reads CAAELSRSSYNEQFF. The CDR3 nucleotides read TGTGCCGCCGAGTTGAGTCGGAGCTCCTACAATGAGCAGTTCTTC.

This clonotype was recorded at least ten times. CDR3 sequence: CASSLSLTKLAWDEQYF. DNA for the CDR3: TGTGCCAGCAGCTTGTCTTTGACAAAACTAGCGTGGGACGAGCAGTACTTC. The V and J genes are TRBV5-5 and TRBJ2-7; 7 bases line up with TRBD2. Germline CDR1 and CDR2: SGHKS and YYEKEE (reference sequence). This CDR3 is 17 amino acids long. V gave up 1 base and J gave up 5 bases; unmatched junction bases: 15.

The CDR3 here is CASSPRDYWDTQYF. The CDR3, as DNA: TGTGCCAGCAGCCCAAGGGACTATTGGGATACGCAGTATTTT. The chain employs TRBV12-3 or TRBV12-4 and TRBJ2-3, with TRBD2 matching 7 bases. The ends lost 6 bases at V and 6 bases at J; junction bases unmatched: 9. This CDR3 region has 14 residues.

Many counts were recorded for this clonotype. The V call is TRBV6-5, the J call TRBJ2-7; D gene unclear. V lost 5 bases and J lost 6, with 8 bases in between. The CDR3 runs to 11 residues. CDR1 is MNHEY, CDR2 SVGAGI, per germline. The CDR3 DNA reads as TGTGCCAGCAGTGACCTCCGCGAGCAGTACTTC. Protein sequence: CASSDLREQYF.

This rearrangement joins TRBV20-1 to TRBJ2-5, with 11 positions matching TRBD2. Trimming cost V 8 bases and J 0 bases; bases outside gene matches: 5. Germline CDR1 reads DFQATT; CDR2 reads SNEGSKA (reference sequence). The CDR3 is 14 amino acids. CDR3 residues: CSTRLAGYQETQYF. CDR3 nucleotide sequence: TGCAGTACACGACTAGCGGGGTACCAAGAGACCCAGTACTTC.

This clonotype was counted at least ten times. This sequence joins TRBV21-1 and TRBJ2-7; the table calls TRBD2, which could not be checked here. TRBV21-1 is assigned pseudogene status. CDR3 size: 15 residues. CDR3 residues: CASSTPRVHTLEQYF. The DNA for the CDR3 is TGTGCCAGCAGCACCCCGAGGGTACACACTTTGGAGCAGTACTTC.

The genes are TRBV7-8 and TRBJ1-1; D may be TRBD1 (5 bases). V was shortened by 5 bases and J by 2 bases, with 12 bases between the two germline ends. CDR1 is SGHVS and CDR2 is FQNEAQ in the germline V gene. The CDR3 sequence is 14 residues long. The CDR3 loop reads CASSRQFQNTEAFF. CDR3 nucleotides: TGTGCCAGCAGCCGACAGTTCCAAAACACTGAAGCTTTCTTT. The full variable domain, in which reference TRBV7-8 and TRBJ1-1 provide the parts outside the CDR3, is GAGVSQSPRYKVAKRGQDVALRCDPISGHVSLFWYQQALGQGPEFLTYFQNEAQLDKSGLPSDRFFAERPEGSVSTLKIQRTQQEDSAVYLCASSRQFQNTEAFFGQGTRLTVV.